Below are 23 T cell receptor beta chains sequenced from a single sample in a study of shared clonotypes between healthy human individuals. Only in-frame clones appear in the TCRdb table, and some are missing; sequencing was by immunoSEQ multiplex PCR. The table shows 2.5 million or so clones, with approximately 90% occurring only once. Sequencing was done on a sample of naive CD4+ T cells sorted from blood. The subset was: CD45RA+ positively selected. Every receptor here comes from a young man in good health.

This clone was found a few times. CDR3 nucleotide sequence: TGTGCCAGCAGCCAAGAAGATTCACCCCTCCACTTT. Amino acids: CASSQEDSPLHF. V gene TRBV4-2 combines with J gene TRBJ1-6; no clear D. This CDR3 has 12 amino acids. Trimming took off 0 bases at V and 8 bases at J, with 2 bases between the two ends. CDR1 LGHNA and CDR2 YNFKEQ come from the germline V gene.

The J gene is TRBJ2-1, the V gene TRBV2, with D perhaps being TRBD1 or TRBD2 (5 bases each). Germline lookup yields CDR1 SNHLY and CDR2 FYNNEI. The V and J ends lost 4 bases and 0 bases respectively, with 16 bases between them. CDR3 length equals 17 residues. CDR3 loop: CASSVGVERYSYNEQFF. The DNA of the CDR3 is TGTGCCAGCAGTGTGGGGGTGGAACGGTACTCCTACAATGAGCAGTTCTTC.

The J gene is TRBJ1-1, the V gene TRBV19, with D perhaps matching TRBD1 (5 bases). This CDR3 has 16 amino acids. Germline V gene data show CDR1 as LNHDA and CDR2 as SQIVND (reference sequence). Trimming pared 6 bases from V and 1 base from J, leaving 18 bases between. The CDR3 region is CASRPKVGTRNTEAFF. CDR3 DNA: TGTGCCAGTAGACCAAAGGTGGGGACGCGGAACACTGAAGCTTTCTTT.

The chain links TRBV6-5 to TRBJ2-2; TRBD1 might be the D (5 bases). Germline CDR1 reads MNHEY; CDR2 reads SVGAGI. This CDR3 is built from 14 residues. Trimming stripped 6 bases from V and 1 base from J, with 9 bases between. The CDR3 region has the DNA TGTGCCAGCAGGCCGACAGTGAACACCGGGGAGCTGTTTTTT. Residues: CASRPTVNTGELFF.

Worth noting for this clone: This CDR3 is also generated by other DNA sequences in the sample. The chain couples TRBV19 to TRBJ2-3; the D is unclear. This CDR3 is built from 13 residues. Trimming left V 5 bases short and J 1 base short, with 7 bases between. CDR1 is LNHDA, CDR2 SQIVND, per germline (reference sequence). The CDR3 is CASSHSGTDTQYF. CDR3 coding DNA: TGTGCCAGTAGTCATTCGGGCACAGATACGCAGTATTTT.

The chain couples TRBV7-6 to TRBJ2-1; 8 nucleotides align to TRBD2. The CDR3 is 15 residues long. The germline V gene encodes CDR1 SGHVS and CDR2 FNYEAQ. Trimming removed 4 bases from V and 7 bases from J; junction bases left unmatched: 9. The CDR3 coding sequence is TGTGCCAGCAGCTCCGCCCCCGGGACTAGGAATGAGCAGTTCTTC. Protein: CASSSAPGTRNEQFF.

Note on this clone: Different DNA sequences within this sample yield the same CDR3. V is TRBV2 and J is TRBJ2-1; TRBD1 matches 8 bases. CDR3 size: 12 residues. The germline CDR1 and CDR2 sequences are SNHLY and FYNNEI. The ends lost 7 bases at V and 6 bases at J; junction bases unmatched: 2. The DNA of the CDR3 is TGTGCCAGCAAAGGACAGGGCAATGAGCAGTTCTTC. Translation: CASKGQGNEQFF.

V is TRBV20-1 and J is TRBJ2-7; D is ambiguous. CDR1 and CDR2 (germline): DFQATT, SNEGSKA (reference sequence). This CDR3 has 9 residues. V gave up 7 bases and J gave up 5 bases, with 6 bases separating them. The CDR3 loop is CSVADEQYF. As DNA, the CDR3 is TGCAGTGTCGCGGACGAGCAGTACTTC.

The CDR3 reads CASSLGPDRAQYF. The CDR3 DNA reads as TGTGCCAGCAGTTTGGGTCCCGACCGGGCCCAGTACTTC. The chain carries TRBV28 and TRBJ2-5, with no clear D. Germline assignment: CDR1 MDHEN and CDR2 SYDVKM. Deletions cut 3 bases from V and 9 bases from J, with 14 bases between. The length of the CDR3 is 13 residues.

This sequence joins TRBV29-1 and TRBJ1-2, with TRBD1 matching 7 bases. After removal of 3 bases from V and 8 bases from J, the junction contained 9 bases not matched to a gene. Germline V lookup: CDR1 SQVTM, CDR2 ANQGSEA. The CDR3 totals 13 residues. CDR3: CSVEGTASGGYTF. The CDR3 nucleotides are TGCAGCGTTGAGGGGACAGCGTCTGGCGGCTACACCTTC.

The V and J genes are TRBV5-1 and TRBJ2-2; 8 bases line up with TRBD2. V was pared by 3 bases and J by 2 bases, with 6 bases of the junction left unmatched. Germline assignment: CDR1 SGHRS and CDR2 YFSETQ. CDR3 length: 16 residues. This CDR3 reads CASSSELAVNTGELFF. The DNA of the CDR3 is TGCGCCAGCAGCTCGGAACTAGCGGTTAACACCGGGGAGCTGTTTTTT.

This clone occurred once. The chain has TRBV6-1 and TRBJ1-2; the match to TRBD1 covers 7 bases. The germline gives CDR1 MNHNS, CDR2 SASEGT. This CDR3 comprises 13 residues. Germline trimming cut 7 bases from V and 4 bases from J; bases unmatched to any gene: 6. CDR3 coding DNA: TGTGCCAGCACCGAGGGGACAGTCTATGGCTACACCTTC. Amino acid sequence: CASTEGTVYGYTF.

V gene TRBV30 combines with J gene TRBJ2-2; weak D call: TRBD1 (5 bases). The V end was cut by 2 bases, the J end by 5 bases, with 24 bases between. The CDR3 totals 18 residues. Germline values: CDR1 GTSNPN, CDR2 SVGIG (reference sequence). CDR3 sequence: CAWSLIRQTTTITGELFF. The DNA of the CDR3 is TGTGCCTGGAGTCTAATTCGACAGACCACTACAATTACCGGGGAGCTGTTTTTT.

This chain joins TRBV27 and TRBJ1-1; possibly TRBD1 for D (5 bases). Germline loops: CDR1 MNHEY, CDR2 SMNVEV (reference sequence). Trimming cost V 4 bases and J 5 bases, with 17 bases left between them. This CDR3 contains 15 residues. CDR3 sequence reads: CASSSVQGSGTEAFF. The CDR3 region has the DNA TGTGCCAGCAGTTCCGTGCAGGGTAGCGGGACTGAAGCTTTCTTT.

For the CDR3, the DNA is TGCGCCAGCAGCTTGGCCTCGGGGTCCCCCGGAAACACCATATATTTT. Its translation: CASSLASGSPGNTIYF. The chain links TRBV5-1 to TRBJ1-3; D unresolved. Germline CDR1 SGHRS, CDR2 YFSETQ. The CDR3 is 16 residues long. Trimming removed 0 bases at V and 4 bases at J, with 14 bases between.

The chain is built from TRBV10-3 and TRBJ1-5, with D unclear. Germline loops: CDR1 ENHRY, CDR2 SYGVKD. CDR3 length equals 13 residues. Trimming cost V 6 bases and J 10 bases, with 16 bases left between them. The CDR3 DNA sequence: TGTGCCATCAGAGAGAAGGACGAGGTACCCCAGCATTTT. It translates to CAIREKDEVPQHF.

This rearrangement joins TRBV7-2 to TRBJ2-4, with 12 positions matching TRBD2. After removal of 1 base from V and 4 bases from J, the junction contained 8 bases not matched to a gene. The CDR3 is 18 amino acids. Germline assignment: CDR1 SGHTA and CDR2 FQGNSA. The DNA for the CDR3 is TGTGCCAGCAGCTTAGTTGTACTAGCGGGGGGTTCTAAAAACATTCAGTACTTC. Translation: CASSLVVLAGGSKNIQYF. Filled out from reference TRBV7-2 and TRBJ2-4, the complete variable domain reads GAGVSQSPSNKVTEKGKDVELRCDPISGHTALYWYRQSLGQGLEFLIYFQGNSAPDKSGLPSDRFSAERTGGSVSTLTIQRTQQEDSAVYLCASSLVVLAGGSKNIQYFGAGTRLSVL.

This sequence joins TRBV4-1 and TRBJ1-2, with 8 bases fitting TRBD1. The length of the CDR3 is 16 residues. J lost 5 bases, V lost 1 base, and 9 bases had no gene match. The germline gives CDR1 MGHRA, CDR2 YSYEKL. CDR3 DNA: TGCGCCAGCAGCCAAGGAGGCGGGACAGGCGCGTATGGCTACACCTTC. Its translation: CASSQGGGTGAYGYTF.

The table lists this clone with a count of one. Other DNA sequences from this sample encode an identical CDR3 as well. The V and J genes are TRBV7-9 and TRBJ1-4; TRBD1 aligns across 8 bases. This CDR3 has 16 residues. Looked up from germline, CDR1 is SEHNR and CDR2 is FQNEAQ (reference sequence). V lost 4 bases and J lost 0; bases outside the gene matches: 4. CDR3 nucleotides: TGTGCCAGCAGCTCCGGGACAGGTGCAACTAATGAAAAACTGTTTTTT. This sequence encodes CASSSGTGATNEKLFF.

This clone has just a few counts. One end of the junction is discordant with germline, which a read error may explain. V gene TRBV29-1 combines with J gene TRBJ1-1, with D perhaps TRBD1 (5 bases). The CDR3 runs 14 residues. Germline V CDR1 and CDR2: SQVTM, ANQGSEA. In DNA, the CDR3 is TGCAGCGTCGAAGGGTCTACAGGGAACACTGAAGCTTTCTTT. Its translation is CSVEGSTGNTEAFF.

The chain joins TRBV19 to TRBJ1-2; D is undetermined. Germline V gives CDR1 LNHDA, CDR2 SQIVND (reference sequence). V was trimmed by 1 base and J by 8 bases, leaving 14 bases between them. This CDR3 spans 14 amino acids. CDR3 sequence reads: CASSIVATPMGYTF. The CDR3 DNA reads TGTGCCAGTAGTATAGTGGCAACCCCGATGGGCTACACCTTC.

The chain joins TRBV30 to TRBJ2-1; 10 nucleotides align to TRBD2. The CDR3 runs 13 residues. Germline CDR1 GTSNPN, CDR2 SVGIG (reference sequence). With V trimmed by 6 bases and J by 7 bases, 6 bases remained unmatched. CDR3 DNA sequence: TGTGCCTGCCGTAGCGGGAGGAGGAATGAGCAGTTCTTC. This sequence encodes CACRSGRRNEQFF. The variable domain in full, completed from reference TRBV30 and TRBJ2-1, reads SQTIHQWPATLVQPVGSPLSLECTVEGTSNPNLYWYRQAAGRGLQLLFYSVGIGQISSEVPQNLSASRPQDRQFILSSKKLLLSDSGFYLCACRSGRRNEQFFGPGTRLTVL.

This chain connects TRBV7-2 to TRBJ2-3; TRBD1 or TRBD2 may be the D gene (6 bases each). The CDR3 totals 13 residues. From germline, CDR1 is SGHTA and CDR2 FQGNSA. The V end was cut by 5 bases, the J end by 8 bases, with 14 bases between. The CDR3 protein is CASSQQEGGTQYF. The CDR3 DNA reads as TGTGCCAGCAGCCAACAGGAGGGGGGTACGCAGTATTTT.